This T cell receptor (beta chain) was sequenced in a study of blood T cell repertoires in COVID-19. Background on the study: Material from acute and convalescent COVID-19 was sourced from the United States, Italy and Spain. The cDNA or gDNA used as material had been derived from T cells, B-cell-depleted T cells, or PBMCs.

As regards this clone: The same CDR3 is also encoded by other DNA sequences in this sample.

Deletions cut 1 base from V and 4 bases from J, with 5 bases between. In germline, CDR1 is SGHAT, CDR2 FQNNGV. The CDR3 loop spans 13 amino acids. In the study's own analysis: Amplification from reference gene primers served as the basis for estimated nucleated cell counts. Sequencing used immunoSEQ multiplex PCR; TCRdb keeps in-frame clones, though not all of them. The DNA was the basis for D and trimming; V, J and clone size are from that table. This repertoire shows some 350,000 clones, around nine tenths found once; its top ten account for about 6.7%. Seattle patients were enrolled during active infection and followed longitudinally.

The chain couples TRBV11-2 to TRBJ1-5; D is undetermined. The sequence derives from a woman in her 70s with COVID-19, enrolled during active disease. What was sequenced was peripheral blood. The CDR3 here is CASSLGQNQPQHF. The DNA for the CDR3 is TGTGCCAGCAGCTTAGGGCAGAATCAGCCCCAGCATTTT.